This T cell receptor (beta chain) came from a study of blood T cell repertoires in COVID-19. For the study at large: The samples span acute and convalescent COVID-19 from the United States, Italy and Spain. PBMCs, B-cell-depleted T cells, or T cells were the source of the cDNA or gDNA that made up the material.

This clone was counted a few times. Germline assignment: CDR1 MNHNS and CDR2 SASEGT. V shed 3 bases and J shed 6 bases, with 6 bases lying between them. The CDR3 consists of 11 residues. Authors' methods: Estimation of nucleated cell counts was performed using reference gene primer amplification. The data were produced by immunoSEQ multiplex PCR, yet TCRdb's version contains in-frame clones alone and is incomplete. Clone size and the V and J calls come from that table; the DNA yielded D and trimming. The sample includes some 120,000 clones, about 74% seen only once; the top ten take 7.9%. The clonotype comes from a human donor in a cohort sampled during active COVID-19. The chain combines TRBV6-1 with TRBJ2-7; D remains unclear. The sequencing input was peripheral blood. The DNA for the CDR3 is TGTGCCAGCAGTGATCCCTTCGAGCAGTACTTC. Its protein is CASSDPFEQYF.